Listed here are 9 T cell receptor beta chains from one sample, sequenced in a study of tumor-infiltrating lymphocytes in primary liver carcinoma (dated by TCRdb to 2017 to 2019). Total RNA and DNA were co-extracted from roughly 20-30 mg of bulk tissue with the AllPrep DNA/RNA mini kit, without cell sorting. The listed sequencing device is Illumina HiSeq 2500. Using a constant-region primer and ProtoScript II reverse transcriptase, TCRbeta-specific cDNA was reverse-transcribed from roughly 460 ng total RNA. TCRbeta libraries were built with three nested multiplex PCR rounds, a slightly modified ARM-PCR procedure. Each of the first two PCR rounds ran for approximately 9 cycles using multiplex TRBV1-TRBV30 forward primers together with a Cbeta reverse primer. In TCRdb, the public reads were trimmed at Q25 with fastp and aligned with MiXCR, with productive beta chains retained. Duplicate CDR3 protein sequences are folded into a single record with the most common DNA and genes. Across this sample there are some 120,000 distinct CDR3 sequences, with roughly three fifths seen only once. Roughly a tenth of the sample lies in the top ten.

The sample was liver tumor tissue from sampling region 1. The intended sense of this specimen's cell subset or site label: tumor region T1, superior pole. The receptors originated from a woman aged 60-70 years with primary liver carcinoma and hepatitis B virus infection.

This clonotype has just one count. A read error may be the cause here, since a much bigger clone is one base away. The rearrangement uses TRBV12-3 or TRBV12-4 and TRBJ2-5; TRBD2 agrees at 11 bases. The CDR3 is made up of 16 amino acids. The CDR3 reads CASSRGLAGQQEIQYF. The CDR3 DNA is TGTGCCAGCAGCAGAGGACTAGCGGGCCAACAAGAGATCCAGTACTTC.

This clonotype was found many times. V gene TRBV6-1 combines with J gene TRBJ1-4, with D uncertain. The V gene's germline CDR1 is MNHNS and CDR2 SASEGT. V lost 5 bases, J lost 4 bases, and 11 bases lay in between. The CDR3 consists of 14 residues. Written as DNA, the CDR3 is TGTGCCAGCAGTCACAGTTCTCGTAATGAAAAACTGTTTTTT. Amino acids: CASSHSSRNEKLFF.

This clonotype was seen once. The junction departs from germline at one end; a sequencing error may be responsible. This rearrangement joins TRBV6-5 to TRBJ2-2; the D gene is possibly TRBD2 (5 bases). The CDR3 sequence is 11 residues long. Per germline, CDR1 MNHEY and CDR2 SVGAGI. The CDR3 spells CASSLNGELFF. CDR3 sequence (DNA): TGTGCCAGCAGTCTCAACGGGGAGTTGTTTTTT.

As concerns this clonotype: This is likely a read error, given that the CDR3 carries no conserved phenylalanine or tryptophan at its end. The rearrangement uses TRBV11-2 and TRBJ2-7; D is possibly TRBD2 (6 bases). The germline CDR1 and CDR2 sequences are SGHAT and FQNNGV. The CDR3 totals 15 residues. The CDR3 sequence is CASRLVAGDWYEQYS. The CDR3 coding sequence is TGTGCCAGCAGGTTAGTCGCCGGGGACTGGTACGAGCAGTACTCT.

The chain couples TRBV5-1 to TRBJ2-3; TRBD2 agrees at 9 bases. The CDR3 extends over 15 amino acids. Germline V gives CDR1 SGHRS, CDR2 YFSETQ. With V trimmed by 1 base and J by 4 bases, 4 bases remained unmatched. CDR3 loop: CASSLNAGGADTQYF. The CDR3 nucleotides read TGCGCCAGCAGCTTGAACGCGGGAGGGGCAGATACGCAGTATTTT.

The CDR3 region has the DNA TGTGCCAGCAGCCCCCCGGGAGGGGATAGGATTAATGAGCAGTTCTTC. Translated: CASSPPGGDRINEQFF. This chain links TRBV13 with TRBJ2-1, with TRBD2 identical over 8 bases. V shed 5 bases, J shed 7 bases, and the junction held 13 bases outside the gene matches. The CDR3 has 16 amino acids. Germline loops: CDR1 PRHDT, CDR2 FYEKMQ (reference sequence). Full variable domain (missing parts from reference TRBV13 and TRBJ2-1): AAGVIQSPRHLIKEKRETATLKCYPIPRHDTVYWYQQGPGQDPQFLISFYEKMQSDKGSIPDRFSAQQFSDYHSELNMSSLELGDSALYFCASSPPGGDRINEQFFGPGTRLTVL.

The CDR3 DNA sequence: TGTGCCAGCTCACCACAAAAAAGACTAGCGGGGGCTAATGAGCAGTTCTTC. This encodes CASSPQKRLAGANEQFF. The chain recombines TRBV18 with TRBJ2-1, with TRBD2 identical over 12 bases. The CDR3 covers 17 residues. Germline V gives CDR1 KGHSH, CDR2 LQKENI. The V segment lost 1 base and the J segment 7 bases; nucleotides outside the gene matches: 8. The full variable domain, with the rest looked up from reference TRBV18 and TRBJ2-1, is NAGVMQNPRHLVRRRGQEARLRCSPMKGHSHVYWYRQLPEEGLKFMVYLQKENIIDESGMPKERFSAEFPKEGPSILRIQQVVRGDSAAYFCASSPQKRLAGANEQFFGPGTRLTVL.

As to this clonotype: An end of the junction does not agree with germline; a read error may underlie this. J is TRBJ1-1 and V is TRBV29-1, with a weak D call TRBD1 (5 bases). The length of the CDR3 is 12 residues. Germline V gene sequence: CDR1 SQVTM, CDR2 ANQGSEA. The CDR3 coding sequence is TGCAGCATTGAAGTGGGGGTGACTGAAGCTTTCTTT. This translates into CSIEVGVTEAFF. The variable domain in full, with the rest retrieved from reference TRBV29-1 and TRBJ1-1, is SAVISQKPSRDICQRGTSLTIQCQVDSQVTMMFWYRQQPGQSLTLIATANQGSEATYESGFVIDKFPISRPNLTFSTLTVSNMSPEDSSIYLCSIEVGVTEAFFGQGTRLTVV.

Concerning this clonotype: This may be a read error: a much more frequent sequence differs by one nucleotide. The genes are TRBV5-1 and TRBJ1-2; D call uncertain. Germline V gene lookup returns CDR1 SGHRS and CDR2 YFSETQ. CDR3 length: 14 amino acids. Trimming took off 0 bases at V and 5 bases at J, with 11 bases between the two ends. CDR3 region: CASSLDSQNYGYTF. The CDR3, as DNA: TGCGCCAGCAGCTTGGACTCCCAGAATTATGGCTACACCTTC.